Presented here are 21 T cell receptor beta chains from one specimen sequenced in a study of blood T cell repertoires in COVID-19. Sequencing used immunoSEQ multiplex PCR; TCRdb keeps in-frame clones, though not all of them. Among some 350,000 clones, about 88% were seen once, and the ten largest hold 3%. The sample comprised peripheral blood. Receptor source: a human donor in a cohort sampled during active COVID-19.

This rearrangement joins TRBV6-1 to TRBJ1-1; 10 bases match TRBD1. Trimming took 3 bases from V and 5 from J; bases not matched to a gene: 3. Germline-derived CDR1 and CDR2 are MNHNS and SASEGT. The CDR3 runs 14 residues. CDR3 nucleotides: TGTGCCAGCAGTGAGGACAGGGGGAGGACTGAAGCTTTCTTT. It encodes CASSEDRGRTEAFF.

CDR3 coding DNA: TGTGCCTGGAGTGAGGGACAGCAAACTTCACCCCTCCACTTT. Protein product: CAWSEGQQTSPLHF. The V gene is TRBV30, the J gene TRBJ1-6, with 7 bases identical to TRBD1. CDR3 length equals 14 residues. The V and J ends lost 1 base and 9 bases, in that order; junction bases with no gene match: 6. Looked up from germline, CDR1 is GTSNPN and CDR2 is SVGIG (reference sequence).

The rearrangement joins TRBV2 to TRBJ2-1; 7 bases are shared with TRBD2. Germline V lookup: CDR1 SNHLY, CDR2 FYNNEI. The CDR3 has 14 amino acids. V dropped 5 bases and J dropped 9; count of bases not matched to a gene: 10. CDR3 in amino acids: CASSPNRDYAEQFF. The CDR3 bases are TGTGCCAGCAGTCCTAACCGGGACTATGCTGAGCAGTTCTTC.

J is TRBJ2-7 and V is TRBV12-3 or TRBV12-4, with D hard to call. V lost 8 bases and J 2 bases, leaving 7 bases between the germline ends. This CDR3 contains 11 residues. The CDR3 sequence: CASAVTYEQYF. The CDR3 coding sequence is TGTGCCAGCGCGGTTACCTACGAGCAGTACTTC.

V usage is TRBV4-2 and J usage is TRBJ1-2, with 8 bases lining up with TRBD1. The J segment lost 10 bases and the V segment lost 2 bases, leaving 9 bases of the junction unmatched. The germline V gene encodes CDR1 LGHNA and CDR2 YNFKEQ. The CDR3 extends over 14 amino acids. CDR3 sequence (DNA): TGTGCCAGCAGCCAAACAGGGGGTGCATTTCCCTACACCTTC. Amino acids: CASSQTGGAFPYTF.

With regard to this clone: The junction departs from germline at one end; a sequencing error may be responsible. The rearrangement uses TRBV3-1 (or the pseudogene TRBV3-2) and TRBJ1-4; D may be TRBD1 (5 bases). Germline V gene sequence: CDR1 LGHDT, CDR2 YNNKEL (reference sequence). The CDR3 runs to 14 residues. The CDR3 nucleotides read TGTGCCAGCAGCCAAGATTCGGGTGGTGACAGAGTTAGGTTT. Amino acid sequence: CASSQDSGGDRVRF.

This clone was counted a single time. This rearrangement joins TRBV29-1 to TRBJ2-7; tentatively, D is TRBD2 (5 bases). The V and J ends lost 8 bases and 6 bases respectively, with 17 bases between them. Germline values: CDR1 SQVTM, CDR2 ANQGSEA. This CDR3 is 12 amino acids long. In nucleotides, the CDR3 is TGCAGCACGAAAGAGAGGGTTGGCGAGCAGTACTTC. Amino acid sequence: CSTKERVGEQYF.

CDR3 sequence reads: CASNEPGQGTVFEETQYF. DNA of the CDR3: TGTGCCAGCAATGAACCGGGACAGGGGACTGTTTTTGAAGAGACCCAGTACTTC. This chain uses TRBV28 with TRBJ2-5, with TRBD1 identical over 10 bases. CDR3 length equals 18 residues. CDR1 MDHEN and CDR2 SYDVKM come from the germline V gene. After removal of 7 bases from V and 3 bases from J, the junction contained 17 bases not matched to a gene.

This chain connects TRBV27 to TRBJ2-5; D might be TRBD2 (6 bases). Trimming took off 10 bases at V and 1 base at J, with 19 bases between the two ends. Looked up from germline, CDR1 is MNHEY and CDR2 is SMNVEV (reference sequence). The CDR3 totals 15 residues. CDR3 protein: CAKSPHGGAQETQYF. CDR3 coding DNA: TGTGCCAAATCCCCACACGGCGGGGCCCAAGAGACCCAGTACTTC.

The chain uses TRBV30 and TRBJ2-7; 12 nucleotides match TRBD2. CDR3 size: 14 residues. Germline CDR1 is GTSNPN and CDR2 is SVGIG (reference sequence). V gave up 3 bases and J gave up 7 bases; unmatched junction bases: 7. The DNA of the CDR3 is TGTGCCTGGAGAGCTAGCGGGAGGGCCGGGGAGCAGTACTTC. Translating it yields CAWRASGRAGEQYF.

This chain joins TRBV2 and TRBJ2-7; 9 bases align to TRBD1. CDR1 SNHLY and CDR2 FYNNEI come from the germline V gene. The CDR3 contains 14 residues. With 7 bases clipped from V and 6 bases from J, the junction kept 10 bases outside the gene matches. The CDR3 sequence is CASTLQGAQVEQYF. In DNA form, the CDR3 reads TGTGCCAGCACCCTACAGGGGGCGCAGGTCGAGCAGTACTTC.

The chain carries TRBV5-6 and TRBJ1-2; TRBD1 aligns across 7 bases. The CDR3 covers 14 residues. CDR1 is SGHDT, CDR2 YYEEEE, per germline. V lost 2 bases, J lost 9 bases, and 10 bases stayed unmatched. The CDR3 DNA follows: TGTGCCAGCAGCTTTCGACAGGGAAGGGCTCGCTACACCTTC. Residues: CASSFRQGRARYTF.

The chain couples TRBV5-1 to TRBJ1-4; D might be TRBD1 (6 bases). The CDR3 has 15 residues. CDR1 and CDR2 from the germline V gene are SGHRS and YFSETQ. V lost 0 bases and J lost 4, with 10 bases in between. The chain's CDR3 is CASSLGTASNEKLFF. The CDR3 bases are TGCGCCAGCAGCTTGGGGACAGCCAGTAATGAAAAACTGTTTTTT.

The CDR3 loop reads CASSATGGVFF. DNA for the CDR3: TGTGCCAGTAGTGCCACAGGGGGGGTGTTTTTT. This chain joins TRBV19 and TRBJ2-2, with a tentative D call TRBD1 (8 bases). V lost 5 bases, J lost 15 bases, and 13 bases lay in between. Per the germline V gene, CDR1 is LNHDA and CDR2 is SQIVND (reference sequence). The CDR3 loop spans 11 amino acids.

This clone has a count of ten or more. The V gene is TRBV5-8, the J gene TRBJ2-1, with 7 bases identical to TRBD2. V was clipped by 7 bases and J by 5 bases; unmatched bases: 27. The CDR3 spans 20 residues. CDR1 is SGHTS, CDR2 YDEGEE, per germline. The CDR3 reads CASPAWIEASGPRRHNEQFF. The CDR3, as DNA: TGTGCCAGCCCAGCTTGGATCGAGGCTAGCGGCCCCAGGAGGCACAATGAGCAGTTCTTC. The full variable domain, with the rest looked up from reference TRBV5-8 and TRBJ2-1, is EAGVTQSPTHLIKTRGQQATLRCSPISGHTSVYWYQQALGLGLQFLLWYDEGEERNRGNFPPRFSGRQFPNYSSELNVNALELEDSALYLCASPAWIEASGPRRHNEQFFGPGTRLTVL.

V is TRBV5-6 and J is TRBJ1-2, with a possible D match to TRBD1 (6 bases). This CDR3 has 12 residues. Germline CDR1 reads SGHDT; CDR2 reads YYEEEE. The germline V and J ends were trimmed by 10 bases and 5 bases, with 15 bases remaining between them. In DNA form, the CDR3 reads TGTGCCGAAAGGCAGGGGAGATATGGCTACACCTTC. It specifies CAERQGRYGYTF. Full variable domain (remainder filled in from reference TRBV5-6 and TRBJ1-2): DAGVTQSPTHLIKTRGQQVTLRCSPKSGHDTVSWYQQALGQGPQFIFQYYEEEERQRGNFPDRFSGHQFPNYSSELNVNALLLGDSALYLCAERQGRYGYTFGSGTRLTVV.

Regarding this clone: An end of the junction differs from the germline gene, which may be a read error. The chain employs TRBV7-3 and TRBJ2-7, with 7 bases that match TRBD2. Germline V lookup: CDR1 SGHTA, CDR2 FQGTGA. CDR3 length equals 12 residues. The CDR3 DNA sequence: TGTGCCAGCAGCCAAGGACGACGGGAGGCCGTCTTC. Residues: CASSQGRREAVF.

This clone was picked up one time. The CDR3 protein is CASSLVRSGYTF. Written as DNA, the CDR3 is TGTGCCAGCAGTTTAGTTAGAAGCGGCTACACCTTC. The rearrangement links TRBV12-3 or TRBV12-4 to TRBJ1-2; unclear D gene. This CDR3 comprises 12 residues. V was pared by 1 base and J by 8 bases, with 8 bases between.

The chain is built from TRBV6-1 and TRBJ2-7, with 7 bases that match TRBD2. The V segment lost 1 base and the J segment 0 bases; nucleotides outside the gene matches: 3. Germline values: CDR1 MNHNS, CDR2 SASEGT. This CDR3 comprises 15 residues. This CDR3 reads CASSEEGGSSYEQYF. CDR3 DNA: TGTGCCAGCAGTGAAGAGGGCGGGAGCTCCTACGAGCAGTACTTC.

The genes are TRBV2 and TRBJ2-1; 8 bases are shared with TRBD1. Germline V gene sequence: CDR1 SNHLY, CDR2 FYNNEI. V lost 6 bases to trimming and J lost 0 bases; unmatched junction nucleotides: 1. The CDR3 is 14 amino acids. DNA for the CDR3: TGTGCCAGCAGGGGACAGGCCTCCTACAATGAGCAGTTCTTC. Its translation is CASRGQASYNEQFF.

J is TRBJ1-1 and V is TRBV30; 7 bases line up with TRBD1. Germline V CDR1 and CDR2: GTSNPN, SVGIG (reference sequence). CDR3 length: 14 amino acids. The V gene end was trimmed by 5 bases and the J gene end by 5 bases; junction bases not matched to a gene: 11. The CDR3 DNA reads TGTGCCTGGGGGGAGACAGGGTATAGGACTGAAGCTTTCTTT. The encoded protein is CAWGETGYRTEAFF.